This TCR beta chain was found in a study of cytomegalovirus exposure and HLA in healthy donors. Study context: In a previous analysis, approximately 110 million unique TCR beta sequences were found from some 180 million T cells. Points from the study as a whole: Cytomegalovirus-associated TCR beta chains were listed, numbering roughly 150. In a later analysis, specific HLA alleles were associated with around 17,000 TCR beta sequences at a 0.05 false discovery rate.

Donors counted as nominally healthy when sampled, yet unrecorded immune exposures were likely. From germline, CDR1 is GTSNPN and CDR2 SVGIG (reference sequence). CDR3 length: 13 amino acids. V gave up 5 bases and J gave up 0 bases; unmatched junction bases: 3. This clone has more than one count but fewer than ten. Antigen unknown. The primer mix had 60 Vbeta and 13 Jbeta primers. Assay used: immunoSEQ multiplex PCR; TCRdb lists only in-frame clones, some missing. Of approximately 140,000 clones in the sample, roughly 82% are singletons; the top ten hold approximately 1.2%. The sample consisted of PBMCs. The chain carries TRBV30 and TRBJ1-1, with TRBD1 identical over 7 bases. The TCR comes from a boy aged 10-17 years in good health and CMV-seronegative. CDR3 in DNA: TGTGCCTGGTCCGGGACAGTGAACACTGAAGCTTTCTTT. Translated, it gives CAWSGTVNTEAFF. The full variable domain, with the rest looked up from reference TRBV30 and TRBJ1-1, is SQTIHQWPATLVQPVGSPLSLECTVEGTSNPNLYWYRQAAGRGLQLLFYSVGIGQISSEVPQNLSASRPQDRQFILSSKKLLLSDSGFYLCAWSGTVNTEAFFGQGTRLTVV.